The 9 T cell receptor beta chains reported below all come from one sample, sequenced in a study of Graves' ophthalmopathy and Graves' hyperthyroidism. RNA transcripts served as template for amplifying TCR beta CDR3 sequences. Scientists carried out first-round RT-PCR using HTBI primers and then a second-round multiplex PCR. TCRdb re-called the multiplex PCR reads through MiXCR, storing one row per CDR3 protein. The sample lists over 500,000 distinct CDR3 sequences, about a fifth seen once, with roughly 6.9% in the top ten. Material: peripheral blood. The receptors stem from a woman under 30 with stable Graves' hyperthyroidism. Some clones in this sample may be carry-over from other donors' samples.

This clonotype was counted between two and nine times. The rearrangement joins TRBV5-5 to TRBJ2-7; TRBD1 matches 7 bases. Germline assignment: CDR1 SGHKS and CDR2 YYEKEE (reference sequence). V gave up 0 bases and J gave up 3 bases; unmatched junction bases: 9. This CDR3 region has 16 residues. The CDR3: CASSLEMAGGVYEQYF. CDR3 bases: TGTGCCAGCAGCTTGGAGATGGCAGGGGGTGTCTACGAGCAGTACTTC.

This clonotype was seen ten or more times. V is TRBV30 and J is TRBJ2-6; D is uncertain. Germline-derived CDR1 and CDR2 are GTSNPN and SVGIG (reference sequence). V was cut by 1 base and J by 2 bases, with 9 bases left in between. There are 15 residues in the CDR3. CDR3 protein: CAWSAGGTGANVLTF. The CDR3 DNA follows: TGTGCCTGGAGTGCTGGTGGCACTGGGGCCAACGTCCTGACTTTC.

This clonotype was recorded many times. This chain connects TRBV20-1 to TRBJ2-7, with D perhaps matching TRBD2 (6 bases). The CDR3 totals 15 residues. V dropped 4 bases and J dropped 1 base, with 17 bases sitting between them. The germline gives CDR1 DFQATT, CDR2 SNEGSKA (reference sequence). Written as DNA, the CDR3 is TGCAGTGCTATAGGGGAGGCAGGGCTATCCTACGAGCAGTACTTC. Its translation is CSAIGEAGLSYEQYF.

CDR3 region: CASSLTDRARDRDTEAFF. The CDR3 bases are TGCGCCAGCAGCTTGACGGATCGGGCCCGGGACAGGGACACTGAAGCTTTCTTT. The V call is TRBV5-1, the J call TRBJ1-1; TRBD1 matches 9 bases. CDR1 and CDR2 from the germline V gene are SGHRS and YFSETQ. Germline trimming cut 1 base from V and 3 bases from J; bases unmatched to any gene: 13. The CDR3 covers 18 residues. The full variable domain, with the rest looked up from reference TRBV5-1 and TRBJ1-1, is KAGVTQTPRYLIKTRGQQVTLSCSPISGHRSVSWYQQTPGQGLQFLFEYFSETQRNKGNFPGRFSGRQFSNSRSEMNVSTLELGDSALYLCASSLTDRARDRDTEAFFGQGTRLTVV.

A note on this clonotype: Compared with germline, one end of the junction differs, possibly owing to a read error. In nucleotides, the CDR3 is TGTGCCAGTAGTATAGGGGGCGAGAACACCGGGGATCTGTTTTTT. Residues: CASSIGGENTGDLFF. This rearrangement joins TRBV19 to TRBJ2-2; D could derive from TRBD1 or TRBD2 (5 bases each). The CDR3 has 15 amino acids. The V gene's germline CDR1 is LNHDA and CDR2 SQIVND (reference sequence).

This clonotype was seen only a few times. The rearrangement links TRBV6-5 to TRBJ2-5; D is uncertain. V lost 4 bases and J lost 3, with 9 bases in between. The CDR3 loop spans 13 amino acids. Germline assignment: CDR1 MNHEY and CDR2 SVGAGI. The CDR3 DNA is TGTGCCAGCAGTTTCCTAGAAAAAGAGACCCAGTACTTC. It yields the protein CASSFLEKETQYF.

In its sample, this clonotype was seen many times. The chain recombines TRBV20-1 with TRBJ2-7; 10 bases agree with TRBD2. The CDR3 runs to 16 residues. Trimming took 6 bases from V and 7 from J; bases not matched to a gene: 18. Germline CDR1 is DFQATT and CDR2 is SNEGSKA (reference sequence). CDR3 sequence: CSADNVVSSGSNEQYF. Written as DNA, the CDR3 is TGCAGTGCGGACAACGTAGTGTCTAGCGGGAGCAATGAGCAGTACTTC.

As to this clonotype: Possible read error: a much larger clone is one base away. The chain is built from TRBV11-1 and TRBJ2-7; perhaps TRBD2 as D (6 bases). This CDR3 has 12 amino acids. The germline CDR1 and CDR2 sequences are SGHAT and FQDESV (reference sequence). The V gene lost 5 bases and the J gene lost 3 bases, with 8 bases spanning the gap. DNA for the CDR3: TGTGCCAGCAGCCCGGGACTCTACGAGCAGTACGTC. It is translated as CASSPGLYEQYV.

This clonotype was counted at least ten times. The CDR3 bases are TGTGCCAGCAAGGAGCAGGGGACGTCCATGAACACTGAAGCTTTCTTT. Protein sequence: CASKEQGTSMNTEAFF. The rearrangement uses TRBV6-1 and TRBJ1-1, with a possible D match to TRBD1 (6 bases). Looked up from germline, CDR1 is MNHNS and CDR2 is SASEGT. The V gene lost 7 bases and the J gene lost 0 bases, with 18 bases spanning the gap. The CDR3 is made up of 16 amino acids.